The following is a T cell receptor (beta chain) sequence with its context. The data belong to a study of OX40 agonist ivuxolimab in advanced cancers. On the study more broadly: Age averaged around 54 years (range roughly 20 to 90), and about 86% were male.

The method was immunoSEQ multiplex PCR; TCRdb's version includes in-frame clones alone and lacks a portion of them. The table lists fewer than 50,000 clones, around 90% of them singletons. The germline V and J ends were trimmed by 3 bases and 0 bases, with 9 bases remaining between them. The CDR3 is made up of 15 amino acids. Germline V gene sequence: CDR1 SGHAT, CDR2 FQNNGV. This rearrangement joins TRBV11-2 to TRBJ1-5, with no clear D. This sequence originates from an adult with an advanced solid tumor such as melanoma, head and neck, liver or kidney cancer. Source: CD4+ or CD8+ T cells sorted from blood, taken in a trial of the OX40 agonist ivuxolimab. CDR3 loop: CASSLFPGSNQPQHF. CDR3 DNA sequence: TGTGCCAGCAGCTTGTTCCCGGGTAGCAATCAGCCCCAGCATTTT.